This passage covers 21 T cell receptor beta chains from one sample sequenced in a study of blood T cell repertoires in COVID-19. Profiled with immunoSEQ multiplex PCR; TCRdb holds only in-frame clones, not every one. This table has 25,000 to 30,000 clones, around 72% appearing once. Sequencing was performed on peripheral blood. These receptors were obtained from a boy younger than 10 with active or convalescent COVID-19.

This chain connects TRBV30 to TRBJ1-4; a weak D match, TRBD1 (6 bases). This CDR3 region has 13 residues. V gave up 2 bases and J gave up 3 bases, with 7 bases separating them. Germline CDR1 GTSNPN, CDR2 SVGIG (reference sequence). CDR3 protein: CAWSWGPNEKLFF. The CDR3 region has the DNA TGTGCCTGGAGTTGGGGGCCTAATGAAAAACTGTTTTTT.

This clone occurred a few times. The DNA of the CDR3 is TGTGCCAGCAGCCAAGGACTAGCGGGAGGACCCTTGTTACCCTTCACAGATACGCAGTATTTT. Protein product: CASSQGLAGGPLLPFTDTQYF. V and J are TRBV14 and TRBJ2-3, with 13 bases aligning to TRBD2. V gave up 1 base and J gave up 2 bases; unmatched junction bases: 15. Germline V gene lookup returns CDR1 SGHDN and CDR2 FVKESK. The CDR3 spans 21 residues. The full variable domain, its missing parts supplied by reference TRBV14 and TRBJ2-3, is EAGVTQFPSHSVIEKGQTVTLRCDPISGHDNLYWYRRVMGKEIKFLLHFVKESKQDESGMPNNRFLAERTGGTYSTLKVQPAELEDSGVYFCASSQGLAGGPLLPFTDTQYFGPGTRLTVL.

This chain connects TRBV27 to TRBJ1-5; D might be TRBD1 (6 bases). The V end was cut by 5 bases, the J end by 9 bases, with 23 bases between. CDR3 length: 16 amino acids. Germline V gene sequence: CDR1 MNHEY, CDR2 SMNVEV (reference sequence). CDR3 coding DNA: TGTGCCAGCAGTACCCGGCAGGGGCCGGATGAGGGGCCCCAGCATTTT. This translates into CASSTRQGPDEGPQHF.

The CDR3 DNA reads as TGCGCCAGCACCATCCGACTAGCGGCCTACAATGAGCAGTTCTTC. Residues: CASTIRLAAYNEQFF. J is TRBJ2-1 and V is TRBV4-1, with TRBD2 matching 9 bases. The CDR3 covers 15 residues. V trimming: 7 bases; J trimming: 2 bases; junction bases outside the gene matches: 6. Germline V gene lookup returns CDR1 MGHRA and CDR2 YSYEKL.

The chain employs TRBV5-1 and TRBJ2-7; D unresolved. The CDR3 is 13 amino acids. V dropped 0 bases and J dropped 9 bases, with 13 bases sitting between them. Germline-derived CDR1 and CDR2 are SGHRS and YFSETQ. In DNA form, the CDR3 reads TGCGCCAGCAGCTTGGCCTTCGGGTTGCCGCAGTACGTC. Residues: CASSLAFGLPQYV.

The chain has TRBV6-5 and TRBJ2-7, with TRBD1 matching over 8 bases. V lost 5 bases to trimming and J lost 2 bases; unmatched junction nucleotides: 2. The germline V gene encodes CDR1 MNHEY and CDR2 SVGAGI. This CDR3 is 13 amino acids long. The CDR3 loop reads CASSRTGPYEQYF. For the CDR3, the DNA is TGTGCCAGCAGTCGGACAGGGCCCTACGAGCAGTACTTC.

The CDR3 DNA reads as TGTGCCAGCAGGGACAGTAATTCACCCCTCCACTTT. Protein product: CASRDSNSPLHF. J is TRBJ1-6 and V is TRBV12-3 or TRBV12-4, with a weak D call TRBD1 (6 bases). The CDR3 totals 12 residues. Trimming left V 6 bases short and J 6 bases short, with 6 bases between.

The chain is built from TRBV29-1 and TRBJ1-5, with a weak D call TRBD1 (5 bases). The V gene's germline CDR1 is SQVTM and CDR2 ANQGSEA. This CDR3 comprises 12 residues. V was cut by 7 bases and J by 9 bases, with 16 bases left in between. This CDR3 is CSALDQGGPQHF. The CDR3 DNA reads as TGCAGCGCCTTGGACCAGGGTGGGCCCCAGCATTTT. Full variable domain (outside the CDR3, taken from reference TRBV29-1 and TRBJ1-5): SAVISQKPSRDICQRGTSLTIQCQVDSQVTMMFWYRQQPGQSLTLIATANQGSEATYESGFVIDKFPISRPNLTFSTLTVSNMSPEDSSIYLCSALDQGGPQHFGDGTRLSIL.

The chain uses TRBV28 and TRBJ2-3, with D possibly being TRBD2 (6 bases). The V end was cut by 4 bases, the J end by 4 bases, with 12 bases between. This CDR3 comprises 14 residues. Germline assignment: CDR1 MDHEN and CDR2 SYDVKM. CDR3 protein: CASSSIPGADTQYF. The CDR3 DNA sequence: TGTGCCAGCAGTTCCATCCCGGGGGCAGATACGCAGTATTTT.

V is TRBV10-1 and J is TRBJ2-5; 12 nucleotides align to TRBD2. V shed 4 bases and J 5 bases; nucleotides not matched to a gene: 5. CDR1 is WNHNN, CDR2 SYGVQD, per germline (reference sequence). The CDR3 sequence is 15 residues long. The CDR3 spells CASSAGLAGWETQYF. CDR3 coding DNA: TGCGCCAGCAGTGCTGGACTAGCGGGATGGGAGACCCAGTACTTC.

This chain links TRBV19 with TRBJ1-5; D not certain. The germline V gene has CDR1 LNHDA and CDR2 SQIVND (reference sequence). The V end was cut by 6 bases, the J end by 0 bases, with 21 bases between. The CDR3 is 18 amino acids. In DNA, the CDR3 is TGTGCCAGTAGCCTGTCCCCTCTTCTGAGCTATAGCAATCAGCCCCAGCATTTT. Amino acids: CASSLSPLLSYSNQPQHF.

This clone was detected only a few times. V gene TRBV7-2 combines with J gene TRBJ1-5; D is possibly TRBD1 (6 bases). V lost 6 bases, J lost 3 bases, and 18 bases lay in between. The V gene's germline CDR1 is SGHTA and CDR2 FQGNSA. The CDR3 has 16 amino acids. This chain's CDR3 is CASREDSSFINQPQHF. The CDR3 nucleotides read TGTGCCAGCAGAGAGGACAGCAGCTTTATCAATCAGCCCCAGCATTTT.

This clone is termed medium-sized. This rearrangement joins TRBV6-6 to TRBJ2-1; weak D call: TRBD1 (6 bases). Trimming cost V 8 bases and J 4 bases, with 12 bases left between them. The CDR3 runs 13 residues. Germline-derived CDR1 and CDR2 are MNHNY and SVGAGI (reference sequence). CDR3 DNA: TGTGCCAGCTCCCAGGGGCTGTACAATGAGCAGTTCTTC. It specifies CASSQGLYNEQFF.

The genes are TRBV2 and TRBJ1-2; D uncertain. This CDR3 is built from 13 residues. Germline lookup yields CDR1 SNHLY and CDR2 FYNNEI. With 7 bases removed from V and 8 bases from J, the gap between germline ends came to 17 bases. DNA for the CDR3: TGTGCCAGCACCCCAGGCGATACGGCCGGCTACACCTTC. This gives the protein CASTPGDTAGYTF.

A single count supports this clone. This chain uses TRBV5-6 with TRBJ2-7; 7 bases match TRBD2. The length of the CDR3 is 18 residues. CDR1 SGHDT and CDR2 YYEEEE come from the germline V gene. J gave up 4 bases and V 6 bases, and 22 bases lay outside the gene matches. CDR3 DNA sequence: TGTGCCAGCACCCTGTGGGTACTGAGCGGGACTTCCAAATACGAGCAGTACTTC. Translated, it gives CASTLWVLSGTSKYEQYF.

The chain has TRBV4-2 and TRBJ2-5, with D perhaps matching TRBD1 (5 bases). There are 14 residues in the CDR3. Per the germline V gene, CDR1 is LGHNA and CDR2 is YNFKEQ. Trimming cost V 0 bases and J 3 bases, with 8 bases left between them. The CDR3: CASSQDRAEETQYF. As DNA, the CDR3 is TGTGCCAGCAGCCAAGACAGGGCGGAAGAGACCCAGTACTTC.

This clone was seen only once. V and J are TRBV5-1 and TRBJ2-1; D is perhaps TRBD2 (5 bases). The CDR3 totals 13 residues. Trimming cost V 5 bases and J 7 bases, with 13 bases left between them. The germline V gene encodes CDR1 SGHRS and CDR2 YFSETQ. The CDR3 coding sequence is TGCGCCAGCAGGAGGGCCGAATTAAATGAGCAGTTCTTC. Residues: CASRRAELNEQFF.

This clone ranks as medium-sized (0.01 to 0.1%). CDR3 loop: CASSSSGTSGRIWIYEQYF. CDR3 DNA sequence: TGTGCCAGCAGCTCTTCCGGGACTAGCGGGAGAATTTGGATCTACGAGCAGTACTTC. V usage is TRBV7-9 and J usage is TRBJ2-7; TRBD2 matches 14 bases. Looked up from germline, CDR1 is SEHNR and CDR2 is FQNEAQ (reference sequence). There are 19 residues in the CDR3. After removal of 4 bases from V and 3 bases from J, the junction contained 14 bases not matched to a gene. The entire variable domain, with the rest obtained from reference TRBV7-9 and TRBJ2-7, is as follows: DTGVSQNPRHKITKRGQNVTFRCDPISEHNRLYWYRQTLGQGPEFLTYFQNEAQLEKSRLLSDRFSAERPKGSFSTLEIQRTEQGDSAMYLCASSSSGTSGRIWIYEQYFGPGTRLTVT.

This rearrangement joins TRBV25-1 to TRBJ1-3; the match to TRBD1 covers 8 bases. There are 14 residues in the CDR3. V shed 5 bases, J shed 5 bases, and the junction held 5 bases outside the gene matches. Germline V lookup: CDR1 MGHDK, CDR2 SYGVNS. In DNA, the CDR3 is TGTGCCAGCAGTTCAACAGGGGGTCGAAACACCATATATTTT. Its translation: CASSSTGGRNTIYF.

The V gene is TRBV28, the J gene TRBJ1-3; 10 bases fit TRBD1. CDR1 is MDHEN and CDR2 is SYDVKM in the germline V gene. V gave up 4 bases and J gave up 2 bases; unmatched junction bases: 2. The CDR3 is 15 amino acids. The CDR3 sequence: CASSSGQGAGNTIYF. The CDR3 DNA reads TGTGCCAGCAGTTCCGGACAGGGGGCTGGAAACACCATATATTTT.

The chain joins TRBV29-1 to TRBJ2-3; 13 positions agree with TRBD2. J gave up 1 base and V 3 bases, and 4 bases lay outside the gene matches. The CDR3 extends over 16 amino acids. Germline V gene sequence: CDR1 SQVTM, CDR2 ANQGSEA. This CDR3 reads CSVDWTSGSRTDTQYF. CDR3 DNA: TGCAGCGTTGATTGGACTAGCGGGAGCCGCACAGATACGCAGTATTTT.